The subject of this entry is one TCR beta chain. The data were obtained in a study of shared clonotypes between healthy human individuals. Every donor was a Caucasian adult from Nashville, Tennessee. Per the germline V gene, CDR1 is MDHEN and CDR2 is SYDVKM. This CDR3 comprises 13 residues. V lost 3 bases and J 7 bases, leaving 10 bases between the germline ends. Libraries were prepared by immunoSEQ multiplex PCR; TCRdb keeps only in-frame clonotypes and omits some of them. The table has about 600,000 clones, less than 98% seen once. The sequencing input was naive CD4+ T cells sorted from blood. The subset here: CD45RA+ positively selected. The chain is built from TRBV28 and TRBJ2-1; no definite D call. The TCR comes from a woman aged 25 to 39 in good health. The CDR3 here is CASSFLEVNEQFF. CDR3 nucleotides: TGTGCCAGCAGTTTCCTAGAAGTGAATGAGCAGTTCTTC.